The 10 T cell receptor beta chains below come from one sample, sequenced in a study of Graves' ophthalmopathy and Graves' hyperthyroidism. TCR beta CDR3 regions were amplified from RNA transcripts. First-round RT-PCR employed HTBI primers, with a second-round multiplex PCR after it. TCRdb recomputed calls from the multiplex PCR reads with MiXCR, one row per CDR3 protein. This sample has about 740,000 distinct CDR3 sequences, with 40% found just once. The sequencing input was peripheral blood. The receptors shown here come from an adult man with Graves' ophthalmopathy.

This clonotype was detected a few times. This chain uses TRBV19 with TRBJ1-1, with 8 bases that match TRBD1. The V gene end was trimmed by 5 bases and the J gene end by 3 bases; junction bases not matched to a gene: 5. This CDR3 region has 14 residues. Looked up from germline, CDR1 is LNHDA and CDR2 is SQIVND (reference sequence). The CDR3 protein is CASSSRGLDTEAFF. For the CDR3, the DNA is TGTGCCAGTAGTTCCAGGGGGCTTGACACTGAAGCTTTCTTT.

This clonotype was seen a handful of times. The chain carries TRBV5-5 and TRBJ2-5; 9 bases line up with TRBD2. Germline CDR1 SGHKS, CDR2 YYEKEE (reference sequence). The V segment lost 4 bases and the J segment 5 bases; nucleotides outside the gene matches: 15. The CDR3 contains 17 residues. As DNA, the CDR3 is TGTGCCAGCAGCACCGACTTGTTGGTAGCGGGAGTGGAGACCCAGTACTTC. This encodes CASSTDLLVAGVETQYF.

The rearrangement joins TRBV20-1 to TRBJ2-5; 9 nucleotides align to TRBD2. The junction had 13 bases not matched to a gene; V was cut back by 0 bases and J by 5 bases. CDR1 and CDR2 (germline): DFQATT, SNEGSKA (reference sequence). This CDR3 region has 17 residues. The CDR3 DNA reads as TGCAGTGCTAGAGATGAAATTGCGGGAGGGCCTTGGGAGACCCAGTACTTC. It codes for CSARDEIAGGPWETQYF.

This clonotype was seen many times. The chain carries TRBV20-1 and TRBJ1-5; D gene uncertain. Germline CDR1 reads DFQATT; CDR2 reads SNEGSKA (reference sequence). Trimming stripped 6 bases from V and 6 bases from J, with 15 bases between. The CDR3 spans 13 residues. CDR3 in amino acids: CSARGVVTQPQHF. DNA for the CDR3: TGCAGTGCCCGCGGCGTTGTGACTCAGCCCCAGCATTTT.

Points on this clonotype: One junction end does not reproduce the germline sequence, and a read error may be involved. The genes are TRBV10-3 and TRBJ1-1, with D perhaps matching TRBD1 (5 bases). The CDR3 has 14 amino acids. Germline CDR1 and CDR2: ENHRY and SYGVKD. The CDR3 nucleotides read TGTGCCAGCAGTTACACAGGAGGGGACACTGAAGCTTTCTTT. This translates into CASSYTGGDTEAFF.

This clonotype came up many times. This sequence joins TRBV7-9 and TRBJ1-4; D unclear. The CDR3 is 14 amino acids. Looked up from germline, CDR1 is SEHNR and CDR2 is FQNEAQ (reference sequence). V lost 3 bases, J lost 4 bases, and 9 bases lay in between. The DNA of the CDR3 is TGTGCCAGCAGCTTGGCCAGCCTTAATGAAAAACTGTTTTTT. Translating gives CASSLASLNEKLFF.

The gene calls are TRBV16 and TRBJ2-7, with 7 nucleotides matching TRBD2. V was pared by 2 bases and J by 13 bases, with 14 bases of the junction left unmatched. Germline lookup yields CDR1 KGHSY and CDR2 FQNENV. This CDR3 has 14 residues. The CDR3 sequence is CASSQTPSGRSRYF. CDR3 nucleotide sequence: TGTGCCAGCAGCCAAACGCCTAGCGGTCGGAGCCGATACTTC.

Comment on this clonotype: Since a much larger clone is just one base distant, this may be a read error. The V gene is TRBV10-3, the J gene TRBJ1-6; 7 nucleotides align to TRBD1. CDR1 and CDR2 from the germline V gene are ENHRY and SYGVKD. The CDR3 is 14 amino acids. Trimming at V came to 11 bases and at J to 4 bases, leaving 8 bases not matched to a gene. The CDR3 here is CAFTPGQYNSPLHF. In DNA form, the CDR3 reads TGTGCCTTCACCCCGGGACAGTATAATTCACCCCTCCACTTT.

This clonotype was seen at least ten times. The rearrangement uses TRBV29-1 and TRBJ2-2; D tentatively fits TRBD1 or TRBD2 (5 bases each). V dropped 7 bases and J dropped 0 bases, with 12 bases sitting between them. This CDR3 is built from 14 residues. CDR1 is SQVTM and CDR2 is ANQGSEA in the germline V gene. Here the CDR3 reads CSASGTANTGELFF. CDR3 coding DNA: TGCAGCGCATCCGGGACGGCGAACACCGGGGAGCTGTTTTTT.

There are a few counts of this clonotype. The junction departs from germline at one end; a sequencing error may be responsible. The chain is built from TRBV10-3 and TRBJ1-2; 7 nucleotides match TRBD1. Germline V gene sequence: CDR1 ENHRY, CDR2 SYGVKD. The CDR3 totals 13 residues. The CDR3 DNA sequence: TGTGCCAGCAGTGACAGGGCCTACTATGGCTACACCTTC. This sequence encodes CASSDRAYYGYTF.